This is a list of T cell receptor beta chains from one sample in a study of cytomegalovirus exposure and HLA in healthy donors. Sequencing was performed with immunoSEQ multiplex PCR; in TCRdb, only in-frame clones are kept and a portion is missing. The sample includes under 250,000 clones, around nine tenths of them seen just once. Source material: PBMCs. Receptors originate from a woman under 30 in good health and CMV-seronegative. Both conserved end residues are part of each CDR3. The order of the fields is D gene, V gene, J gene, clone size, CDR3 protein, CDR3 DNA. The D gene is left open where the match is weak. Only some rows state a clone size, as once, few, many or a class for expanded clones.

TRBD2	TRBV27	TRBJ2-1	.	CASSLDTSGNGRFF	TGTGCCAGCAGTTTAGATACTAGCGGGAATGGGAGGTTCTTC
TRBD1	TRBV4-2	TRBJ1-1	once	CASSQPQGVREEAFF	TGTGCCAGCAGCCAACCCCAGGGGGTCCGGGAGGAAGCTTTCTTT
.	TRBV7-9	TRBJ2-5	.	CASSARGGRGVRETQYF	TGTGCCAGCAGCGCACGGGGTGGCAGGGGCGTTCGGGAGACCCAGTACTTC
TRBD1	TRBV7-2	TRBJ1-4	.	CASSLLSQGFNEKLFF	TGTGCCAGCAGCTTACTTTCACAGGGGTTTAATGAAAAACTGTTTTTT
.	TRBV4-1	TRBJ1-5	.	CASSQEGNLGHPNQPQHF	TGCGCCAGCAGCCAAGAGGGAAATTTGGGGCACCCCAATCAGCCCCAGCATTTT
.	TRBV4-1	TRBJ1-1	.	CASRGGNTEAFF	TGCGCCAGCCGAGGAGGGAACACTGAAGCTTTCTTT
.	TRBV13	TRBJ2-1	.	CASSLVAVSYNEQFF	TGTGCCAGCAGCTTAGTAGCGGTCTCCTACAATGAGCAGTTCTTC
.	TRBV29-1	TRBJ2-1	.	CSVLRLLNEQFF	TGCAGCGTTCTGCGGTTGCTCAATGAGCAGTTCTTC
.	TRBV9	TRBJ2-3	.	CASSVEHFQGTDTQYF	TGTGCCAGCAGCGTAGAACACTTCCAGGGCACAGATACGCAGTATTTT
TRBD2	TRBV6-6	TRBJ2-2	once	CASRGLANTGELFF	TGTGCCAGCAGGGGACTAGCGAACACCGGGGAGCTGTTTTTT
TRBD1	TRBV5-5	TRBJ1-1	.	CASSLRQGMNTEAFF	TGTGCCAGCAGCCTAAGACAGGGTATGAACACTGAAGCTTTCTTT
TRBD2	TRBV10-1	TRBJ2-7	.	CASSDWASGPYEQYF	TGCGCCAGCAGTGATTGGGCTAGCGGACCCTACGAGCAGTACTTC
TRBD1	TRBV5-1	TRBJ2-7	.	CASSPPRTGSSYEQYF	TGCGCCAGCAGCCCGCCGAGGACAGGGAGCTCCTACGAGCAGTACTTC
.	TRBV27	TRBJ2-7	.	CASSGSRGEQYF	TGTGCCAGCAGTGGATCCCGGGGGGAGCAGTACTTC
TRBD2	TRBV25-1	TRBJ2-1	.	CASSERAQREGQGNEQFF	TGTGCCAGCAGTGAAAGGGCCCAGCGGGAGGGCCAGGGGAATGAGCAGTTCTTC
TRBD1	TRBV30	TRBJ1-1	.	CAWSPDRKAEAFF	TGTGCCTGGAGTCCGGACAGGAAAGCTGAAGCTTTCTTT
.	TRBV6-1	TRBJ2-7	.	CASSVWTGTQSYEQYF	TGTGCCAGCAGTGTTTGGACCGGGACACAATCCTACGAGCAGTACTTC
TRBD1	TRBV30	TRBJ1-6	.	CAWNRAGGNSPLHF	TGTGCCTGGAACAGGGCAGGGGGTAATTCACCCCTCCACTTT
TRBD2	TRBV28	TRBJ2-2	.	CASSLSLTSGRAVDTGELFF	TGTGCCAGCAGTTTATCCCTGACTAGCGGGAGGGCCGTCGACACCGGGGAGCTGTTTTTT
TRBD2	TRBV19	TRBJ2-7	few	CASSAVGTSGPFYEQYF	TGTGCCAGTAGTGCCGTAGGGACTAGCGGACCCTTCTACGAGCAGTACTTC
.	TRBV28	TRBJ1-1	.	CASSYPSLTEAFF	TGTGCCAGCAGTTACCCGAGCCTTACTGAAGCTTTCTTT
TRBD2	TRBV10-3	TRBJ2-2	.	CAISVLGLADTGELFF	TGTGCCATCAGTGTACTGGGACTAGCGGACACCGGGGAGCTGTTTTTT
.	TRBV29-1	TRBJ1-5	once	CSVRGGGNQPQHF	TGCAGCGTTCGGGGCGGGGGGAATCAGCCCCAGCATTTT
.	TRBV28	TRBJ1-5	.	CASSFRGYNQPQHF	TGTGCCAGCAGTTTCAGGGGATACAATCAGCCCCAGCATTTT
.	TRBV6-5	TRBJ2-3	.	CASSSSANTDTQYF	TGTGCCAGCAGTTCCTCAGCAAACACAGATACGCAGTATTTT
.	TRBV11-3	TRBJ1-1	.	CASSLGSGSHTEAFF	TGTGCCAGCAGCTTAGGTTCGGGGTCCCATACTGAAGCTTTCTTT
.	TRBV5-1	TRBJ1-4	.	CASSLAVGRNEKLFF	TGCGCCAGCAGCTTGGCCGTAGGGAGAAATGAAAAACTGTTTTTT
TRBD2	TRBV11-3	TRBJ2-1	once	CASSLKLAGGGHEQFF	TGTGCCAGCAGCTTAAAACTAGCGGGAGGTGGGCATGAGCAGTTCTTC
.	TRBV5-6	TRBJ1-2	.	CASSLATENYGYTF	TGTGCCAGCAGCTTGGCAACAGAGAACTATGGCTACACCTTC
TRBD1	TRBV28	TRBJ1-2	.	CASSPTFSRTGGHYGYTF	TGTGCCAGCAGTCCTACTTTCTCCCGGACAGGGGGCCACTATGGCTACACCTTC
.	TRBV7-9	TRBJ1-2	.	CASSLSNRSHYGYTF	TGTGCCAGCAGCTTATCCAACAGGAGTCACTATGGCTACACCTTC
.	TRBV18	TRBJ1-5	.	CASSPSIGTDYSNQPQHF	TGTGCCAGCTCACCTTCAATCGGTACAGATTATAGCAATCAGCCCCAGCATTTT
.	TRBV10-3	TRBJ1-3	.	CAISGGHRNTIYF	TGTGCCATCAGTGGAGGACACCGAAACACCATATATTTT
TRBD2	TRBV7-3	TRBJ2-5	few	CASSSLGGGEETQYF	TGTGCCAGCAGCTCCTTAGGCGGGGGTGAAGAGACCCAGTACTTC
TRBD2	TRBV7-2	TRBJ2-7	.	CASSLAGTPRLAREQYF	TGTGCCAGCAGCTTAGCCGGGACACCCAGACTAGCGCGCGAGCAGTACTTC
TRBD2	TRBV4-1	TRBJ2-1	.	CASSHRLAGVYNEQFF	TGCGCCAGCAGCCACAGACTAGCGGGAGTTTACAATGAGCAGTTCTTC
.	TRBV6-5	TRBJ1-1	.	CASSYSIAAGTEAFF	TGTGCCAGCAGTTACTCGATTGCGGCGGGCACTGAAGCTTTCTTT
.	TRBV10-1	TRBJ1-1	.	CASSESGTQAFF	TGCGCCAGCAGTGAGTCGGGCACACAAGCTTTCTTT
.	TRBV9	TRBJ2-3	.	CASSGASTDTQYF	TGTGCCAGCAGCGGCGCTAGCACAGATACGCAGTATTTT
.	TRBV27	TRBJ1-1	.	CASGPGLLNTEAFF	TGTGCCAGCGGACCGGGACTGTTGAACACTGAAGCTTTCTTT
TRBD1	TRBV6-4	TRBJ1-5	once	CASTTGTGAPYSNQPQHF	TGTGCCAGCACAACCGGGACAGGGGCACCATATAGCAATCAGCCCCAGCATTTT
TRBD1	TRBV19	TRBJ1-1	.	CASSIVGTVNTEAFF	TGTGCCAGTAGTATAGTCGGGACAGTGAACACTGAAGCTTTCTTT
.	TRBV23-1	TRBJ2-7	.	CASSRPYWREAYEQYF	TGCGCCAGCAGCCGCCCGTATTGGAGAGAGGCCTACGAGCAGTACTTC
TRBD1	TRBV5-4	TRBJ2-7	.	CASSPGQGSYEQYF	TGTGCCAGCAGCCCCGGACAGGGCTCCTACGAGCAGTACTTC